This note documents a single T cell receptor (beta chain) sequence. The target antigen is unknown. This sample is drawn from a study of OX40 agonist ivuxolimab in advanced cancers. Study results and caveats: Partial responders at 0.1-3.0 mg/kg showed near-lowest clonal expansion. Averaged across samples, CD8+ T cells carried more expanded clones than CD4+ did.

The repertoire was sequenced with immunoSEQ multiplex PCR; TCRdb's copy has only in-frame clones and lacks some. The sample includes under 20,000 clones, about 86% of them seen just once. J gave up 5 bases and V 1 base, and 7 bases lay outside the gene matches. Per germline, CDR1 LGHNA and CDR2 YNFKEQ. CDR3 size: 15 residues. The study sampled blood at baseline, cycle 4 day 1, and cycle 7 day 1. This receptor was identified in an adult with an advanced solid tumor such as melanoma, head and neck, liver or kidney cancer. The sequences come from CD4+ or CD8+ T cells sorted from blood, collected in a trial of the OX40 agonist ivuxolimab. This sequence joins TRBV4-2 and TRBJ2-5, with 7 bases identical to TRBD1. CDR3 region: CASSQVGTAIETQYF. The CDR3 coding sequence is TGTGCCAGCAGCCAAGTCGGGACAGCCATTGAGACCCAGTACTTC.